One and the same sample provided the 28 T cell receptor beta chains below, sequenced in a study of T cell repertoires in aging, cancer and after chemotherapy. A mixed TRB-A/B primer pool amplified rearranged TRB by multiplex touch-down PCR. Via MiXCR, TCRdb re-called the multiplex PCR reads, giving one row per CDR3 protein. Among a few thousand distinct CDR3 sequences listed, about 42% were seen once. Amplification of TCR beta used genomic DNA extracted from peripheral blood. Sequencing used blood. The receptors originated from a human donor with a solid tumor.

The rearrangement uses TRBV5-6 and TRBJ2-7; TRBD1 agrees at 8 bases. Germline V gene sequence: CDR1 SGHDT, CDR2 YYEEEE. The CDR3 spans 16 residues. V lost 4 bases, J lost 2 bases, and 11 bases stayed unmatched. This CDR3 is CASSPNVGQVAYEQYF. The CDR3 nucleotides read TGTGCCAGCAGCCCAAATGTGGGACAGGTAGCCTACGAGCAGTACTTC.

This clonotype was seen a handful of times. The gene calls are TRBV6-5 and TRBJ1-5, with D perhaps TRBD1 (6 bases). V was trimmed by 7 bases and J by 1 base, leaving 11 bases between them. The germline V gene encodes CDR1 MNHEY and CDR2 SVGAGI. The CDR3 covers 14 residues. Here the CDR3 reads CASNRVASNQPQHF. CDR3 sequence (DNA): TGTGCCAGCAACAGGGTTGCGAGCAATCAGCCCCAGCATTTT.

The chain links TRBV12-3 or TRBV12-4 to TRBJ2-7; 8 bases are a match to TRBD2. The CDR3 totals 15 residues. V was clipped by 3 bases and J by 6 bases; unmatched bases: 10. DNA of the CDR3: TGTGCCAGCAGTTTCGCCTCAAGCGGGAGAACCGAGCAGTACTTC. This codes for CASSFASSGRTEQYF.

The V call is TRBV19, the J call TRBJ1-4; possible D gene TRBD1, 6 bases. The CDR3 has 13 residues. Germline lookup yields CDR1 LNHDA and CDR2 SQIVND (reference sequence). Deletions cut 7 bases from V and 7 bases from J, with 13 bases between. The CDR3 DNA reads TGTGCCAGTACCCAGGGGAGGGTTGAAAAACTGTTTTTT. Translation gives CASTQGRVEKLFF.

CDR3 nucleotides: TGCGCCAGCAGCCCCCGTCCGCAGGGGTCCTACGAGCAGTACTTC. It translates to CASSPRPQGSYEQYF. The chain links TRBV5-1 to TRBJ2-7; possible D gene TRBD1, 6 bases. CDR1 and CDR2 from the germline V gene are SGHRS and YFSETQ. The V gene lost 4 bases and the J gene lost 1 base, with 15 bases spanning the gap. This CDR3 is 15 amino acids long.

In this sample, this clonotype is large. This chain joins TRBV20-1 and TRBJ2-7; the D gene is possibly TRBD2 (6 bases). Looked up from germline, CDR1 is DFQATT and CDR2 is SNEGSKA (reference sequence). The CDR3 runs to 13 residues. The ends were cut back, 3 bases at V and 2 bases at J, with 11 bases in the middle. CDR3 amino acids: CSASVGGAYEQYF. The CDR3 nucleotides are TGCAGTGCTAGCGTTGGCGGGGCCTACGAGCAGTACTTC.

The sample holds a few counts of this clonotype. J is TRBJ2-1 and V is TRBV25-1; no firm D call. The CDR3 length is 15 residues. Looked up from germline, CDR1 is MGHDK and CDR2 is SYGVNS. V lost 4 bases to trimming and J lost 4 bases, with 14 bases between them. CDR3 in DNA: TGTGCCAGCAGTGGCCTCGACGGAACATACAATGAGCAGTTCTTC. It is translated as CASSGLDGTYNEQFF.

CDR3 loop: CATAGSGSSGNTIYF. The CDR3 nucleotides read TGTGCCACGGCTGGATCAGGGAGCTCTGGAAACACCATATATTTT. The V and J genes are TRBV15 and TRBJ1-3, with D possibly TRBD1 on 5 matching bases. Germline values: CDR1 LNHNV, CDR2 YYDKDF (reference sequence). The CDR3 consists of 15 residues. V dropped 9 bases and J dropped 0 bases, with 15 bases sitting between them.

This clonotype has just a few counts. The chain couples TRBV5-6 to TRBJ2-1; D may match TRBD1 or TRBD2 (5 bases each). Deletions cut 0 bases from V and 6 bases from J, with 13 bases between. Germline V lookup: CDR1 SGHDT, CDR2 YYEEEE. CDR3 length equals 15 residues. The CDR3 sequence is CASSLGGTPANEQFF. The CDR3 bases are TGTGCCAGCAGCTTGGGAGGGACGCCTGCCAATGAGCAGTTCTTC.

The V and J genes are TRBV20-1 and TRBJ2-7; 10 bases fit TRBD2. The CDR3 covers 16 residues. V lost 0 bases and J lost 1; bases outside the gene matches: 6. The germline V gene has CDR1 DFQATT and CDR2 SNEGSKA (reference sequence). The CDR3 DNA follows: TGCAGTGCTAGAGATGAGGGACTAGCGCGATCCTACGAGCAGTACTTC. Its protein is CSARDEGLARSYEQYF.

This clonotype was picked up a small number of times. J is TRBJ2-3 and V is TRBV7-6, with D perhaps TRBD2 (5 bases). The CDR3 consists of 17 residues. Trimming shortened V by 5 bases and J by 0 bases, and 18 bases separated the two germline ends. Per the germline V gene, CDR1 is SGHVS and CDR2 is FNYEAQ. The CDR3 nucleotides read TGTGCCAGCAGCCCCAGAGGGAGCGGTTCTAGCACAGATACGCAGTATTTT. Translation: CASSPRGSGSSTDTQYF.

The chain carries TRBV25-1 and TRBJ1-5; D is unresolved. V was shortened by 1 base and J by 2 bases, with 12 bases between the two germline ends. CDR1 is MGHDK, CDR2 SYGVNS, per germline. This CDR3 has 16 amino acids. The CDR3 DNA reads TGTGCCAGCAGTGAATCCCAAGGGAATGGCAATCAGCCCCAGCATTTT. Protein product: CASSESQGNGNQPQHF.

The rearrangement uses TRBV12-3 or TRBV12-4 and TRBJ2-3; 9 bases fit TRBD1. The junction had 18 bases not matched to a gene; V was cut back by 6 bases and J by 2 bases. The CDR3 extends over 19 amino acids. This chain's CDR3 is CASSHWGQGSRENTDTQYF. Written as DNA, the CDR3 is TGTGCCAGCAGCCATTGGGGACAGGGCTCCCGAGAAAACACAGATACGCAGTATTTT.

The gene calls are TRBV30 and TRBJ2-3, with 10 bases matching TRBD1. V was clipped by 8 bases and J by 4 bases; unmatched bases: 3. Per germline, CDR1 GTSNPN and CDR2 SVGIG (reference sequence). The CDR3 consists of 12 residues. Written as DNA, the CDR3 is TGTGCCAGGGACAGGGGATCAGATACGCAGTATTTT. Amino acids: CARDRGSDTQYF.

This clonotype has only a few counts. The CDR3: CASRDNLAGVQYF. In nucleotides, the CDR3 is TGTGCCAGCAGGGATAATCTAGCGGGAGTTCAGTATTTT. J is TRBJ2-3 and V is TRBV6-1, with TRBD2 matching over 10 bases. V lost 6 bases, J lost 12 bases, and 9 bases stayed unmatched. Germline CDR1 is MNHNS and CDR2 is SASEGT. The CDR3 runs 13 residues.

V and J are TRBV4-2 and TRBJ2-5; D call uncertain. V lost 0 bases and J lost 5, with 10 bases in between. Germline CDR1 is LGHNA and CDR2 is YNFKEQ. The CDR3 is made up of 14 amino acids. In DNA form, the CDR3 reads TGTGCCAGCAGCCAAGAGGCTGGCGCGGAGACCCAGTACTTC. This sequence encodes CASSQEAGAETQYF.

A word on this clonotype: The CDR3 ends on some other residue instead of the conserved phenylalanine or tryptophan, so this is likely a read error. The CDR3 DNA follows: TGTGCCAGCAGCGGTGGGGTCTCCAACACTGAAGCTTTCTTA. Residues: CASSGGVSNTEAFL. V is TRBV7-2 and J is TRBJ1-1, with no clear D. V gave up 5 bases and J gave up 2 bases, with 12 bases separating them. CDR1 is SGHTA and CDR2 is FQGNSA in the germline V gene. The CDR3 has 14 residues.

This sequence joins TRBV7-2 and TRBJ2-3; no firm D call. CDR1 is SGHTA, CDR2 FQGNSA, per germline. V was pared by 5 bases and J by 4 bases, with 7 bases between. The CDR3 runs to 12 residues. This CDR3 reads CASSGGADTQYF. The CDR3 region has the DNA TGTGCCAGCAGCGGTGGGGCAGATACGCAGTATTTT. The complete variable domain, with remaining parts taken from reference TRBV7-2 and TRBJ2-3, reads GAGVSQSPSNKVTEKGKDVELRCDPISGHTALYWYRQSLGQGLEFLIYFQGNSAPDKSGLPSDRFSAERTGGSVSTLTIQRTQQEDSAVYLCASSGGADTQYFGPGTRLTVL.

The chain links TRBV20-1 to TRBJ1-2; D is ambiguous. Trimming pared 6 bases from V and 1 base from J, leaving 6 bases between. Per the germline V gene, CDR1 is DFQATT and CDR2 is SNEGSKA (reference sequence). This CDR3 contains 11 residues. The CDR3 region is CSAPFNYGYTF. CDR3 nucleotides: TGCAGTGCCCCATTTAACTATGGCTACACCTTC.

This clonotype was seen once. The chain employs TRBV15 and TRBJ2-5, with 9 bases aligning to TRBD2. This CDR3 has 16 residues. The trim removed 6 bases at V and 5 bases at J, leaving 13 bases unmatched. CDR1 and CDR2 from the germline V gene are LNHNV and YYDKDF (reference sequence). DNA for the CDR3: TGTGCCACCAGTCCGATGGATAGCGGGAGATCGGAGACCCAGTACTTC. Translating it yields CATSPMDSGRSETQYF.

The chain carries TRBV5-1 and TRBJ2-2; D unclear. CDR3 size: 16 residues. Germline V gene data show CDR1 as SGHRS and CDR2 as YFSETQ. V shed 0 bases and J shed 5 bases, with 14 bases lying between them. As DNA, the CDR3 is TGCGCCAGCAGCTTGGGGGGTCGGTATCGGACCGGGGAGCTGTTTTTT. Translated, it gives CASSLGGRYRTGELFF. Supplemented by reference TRBV5-1 and TRBJ2-2, the full variable domain reads KAGVTQTPRYLIKTRGQQVTLSCSPISGHRSVSWYQQTPGQGLQFLFEYFSETQRNKGNFPGRFSGRQFSNSRSEMNVSTLELGDSALYLCASSLGGRYRTGELFFGEGSRLTVL.

This sequence joins TRBV5-4 and TRBJ2-1, with 8 nucleotides matching TRBD1. In germline, CDR1 is SGHNT, CDR2 YYREEE (reference sequence). After removal of 5 bases from V and 4 bases from J, the junction contained 5 bases not matched to a gene. The CDR3 has 14 residues. The CDR3 loop is CASRSGTGYNEQFF. In nucleotides, the CDR3 is TGTGCCAGCAGGTCCGGGACAGGTTACAATGAGCAGTTCTTC.

The CDR3 loop reads CASRPFTSGSGTDTQYF. The CDR3 coding sequence is TGCGCCAGCAGGCCATTTACAAGCGGGAGTGGCACAGATACGCAGTATTTT. V and J are TRBV5-1 and TRBJ2-3, with 8 bases aligning to TRBD2. The CDR3 consists of 17 residues. V lost 5 bases, J lost 1 base, and 12 bases stayed unmatched. The germline V gene encodes CDR1 SGHRS and CDR2 YFSETQ.

This clonotype has only a few counts. V and J are TRBV7-6 and TRBJ2-7; 7 positions agree with TRBD1. Per germline, CDR1 SGHVS and CDR2 FNYEAQ. CDR3 length: 15 amino acids. The junction had 6 bases not matched to a gene; V was cut back by 1 base and J by 3 bases. The CDR3 region is CASSLGTQGLYEQYF. DNA for the CDR3: TGTGCCAGCAGCTTAGGTACACAGGGGCTCTACGAGCAGTACTTC. The whole variable domain, filled in from reference TRBV7-6 and TRBJ2-7, reads GAGVSQSPRYKVTKRGQDVALRCDPISGHVSLYWYRQALGQGPEFLTYFNYEAQQDKSGLPNDRFSAERPEGSISTLTIQRTEQRDSAMYRCASSLGTQGLYEQYFGPGTRLTVT.

The CDR3 region has the DNA TGTGCCAGCAGCTCCCGGGCGAACACCGGGGAGCTGTTTTTT. Its protein is CASSSRANTGELFF. This sequence joins TRBV7-2 and TRBJ2-2; no clear D. The germline V and J ends were trimmed by 4 bases and 0 bases, with 6 bases remaining between them. This CDR3 is 14 amino acids long. From germline, CDR1 is SGHTA and CDR2 FQGNSA. Full variable domain (missing parts from reference TRBV7-2 and TRBJ2-2): GAGVSQSPSNKVTEKGKDVELRCDPISGHTALYWYRQSLGQGLEFLIYFQGNSAPDKSGLPSDRFSAERTGGSVSTLTIQRTQQEDSAVYLCASSSRANTGELFFGEGSRLTVL.

There are a few counts of this clonotype. The V gene is TRBV19, the J gene TRBJ2-3; D call uncertain. The CDR3 totals 15 residues. Trimming took off 8 bases at V and 6 bases at J, with 21 bases between the two ends. Germline values: CDR1 LNHDA, CDR2 SQIVND (reference sequence). The chain's CDR3 is CASSPRFPKADTQYF. CDR3 DNA: TGTGCCAGTTCTCCCAGATTCCCGAAAGCGGATACGCAGTATTTT.

For this clonotype: A much larger clone differs from this one at a single base, so this may be a read error. This chain connects TRBV29-1 to TRBJ2-2; D is tentatively TRBD1 or TRBD2 (5 bases each). The germline gives CDR1 SQVTM, CDR2 ANQGSEA. The CDR3 spans 15 residues. The CDR3 spells CSVAVTQVTTGERFF. DNA of the CDR3: TGCAGCGTTGCGGTAACACAGGTTACCACCGGGGAGCGGTTTTTT.

V and J are TRBV20-1 and TRBJ1-2, with D uncertain. Germline V gene data show CDR1 as DFQATT and CDR2 as SNEGSKA (reference sequence). CDR3 length: 12 amino acids. Trimming pared 5 bases from V and 2 bases from J, leaving 9 bases between. CDR3 bases: TGCAGTGCTCTGTCCGGAAACTATGGCTACACCTTC. Amino acid sequence: CSALSGNYGYTF.